The 6 T cell receptor beta chains presented below share a single source sample, sequenced in a study of a mutant IDH1 vaccine in newly diagnosed glioma. No antigen is known for these receptors. Repertoires were generated with immunoSEQ multiplex PCR, while TCRdb's copy carries only in-frame clones and drops some. The sample contains about 47,000 clones, around 90% of which appear only once. Time point of the sample: week 35, safety follow-up. With topical imiquimod, each dose of the vaccine consisted of 300 ug of mutant IDH1 20-mer peptide. The input for sequencing was PBMCs, taken from a glioma patient whose treatment included an IDH1 peptide vaccine. These receptors were taken from a woman aged 40 to 50 with glioma.

The V call is TRBV6-1, the J call TRBJ1-1; D call uncertain. Germline V gene data show CDR1 as MNHNS and CDR2 as SASEGT. The CDR3 extends over 13 amino acids. V lost 6 bases to trimming and J lost 0 bases, with 8 bases between them. CDR3 protein: CASRTHLNTEAFF. CDR3 nucleotide sequence: TGTGCCAGCAGAACACATCTGAACACTGAAGCTTTCTTT.

On this clone itself: The identical CDR3 is also encoded by other nucleotide sequences in the sample. The chain recombines TRBV14 with TRBJ1-1; 8 nucleotides match TRBD1. Trimming cost V 0 bases and J 2 bases; bases outside gene matches: 5. The CDR3 has 16 amino acids. CDR1 SGHDN and CDR2 FVKESK come from the germline V gene. This chain's CDR3 is CASSQDLGQGNTEAFF. The DNA of the CDR3 is TGTGCCAGCAGCCAAGATCTAGGACAGGGTAACACTGAAGCTTTCTTT. The whole variable domain, filled in from reference TRBV14 and TRBJ1-1, reads EAGVTQFPSHSVIEKGQTVTLRCDPISGHDNLYWYRRVMGKEIKFLLHFVKESKQDESGMPNNRFLAERTGGTYSTLKVQPAELEDSGVYFCASSQDLGQGNTEAFFGQGTRLTVV.

The chain couples TRBV9 to TRBJ2-7, with TRBD1 matching over 8 bases. V shed 4 bases, J shed 3 bases, and the junction held 9 bases outside the gene matches. The CDR3 extends over 15 amino acids. The germline CDR1 and CDR2 sequences are SGDLS and YYNGEE. This chain's CDR3 is CASSTSGQDYYEQYF. The CDR3 DNA reads TGTGCCAGCAGCACCTCGGGACAGGACTACTACGAGCAGTACTTC.

V is TRBV27 and J is TRBJ2-7; 11 positions match TRBD2. Germline V CDR1 and CDR2: MNHEY, SMNVEV (reference sequence). The junction had 4 bases not matched to a gene; V was cut back by 6 bases and J by 0 bases. The length of the CDR3 is 15 residues. The DNA for the CDR3 is TGTGCCAGCAGACCTAGCGGGGGGCGCTCCTACGAGCAGTACTTC. Translated, it gives CASRPSGGRSYEQYF.

V is TRBV7-9 and J is TRBJ2-5; the D call may be TRBD1 or TRBD2 (6 bases each). CDR3 length: 16 amino acids. Trimming took 5 bases from V and 1 from J, leaving 17 bases between them. Germline CDR1 is SEHNR and CDR2 is FQNEAQ (reference sequence). The CDR3 bases are TGTGCCAGCAGCGGTAGGGGGACTGGTTTCCAAGAGACCCAGTACTTC. Amino acid sequence: CASSGRGTGFQETQYF.

This chain uses TRBV12-5 with TRBJ2-7, with TRBD2 as a possible D gene (5 bases). Trimming took off 1 base at V and 3 bases at J, with 25 bases between the two ends. CDR3 length: 19 amino acids. Germline CDR1 LGHNT, CDR2 FRNRAP. CDR3: CASGLDFPPASVGDYEQYF. The CDR3 nucleotides are TGTGCTAGTGGTTTGGACTTCCCCCCTGCGTCAGTCGGGGACTACGAGCAGTACTTC. Complete variable domain (other parts from reference TRBV12-5 and TRBJ2-7): DARVTQTPRHKVTEMGQEVTMRCQPILGHNTVFWYRQTMMQGLELLAYFRNRAPLDDSGMPKDRFSAEMPDATLATLKIQPSEPRDSAVYFCASGLDFPPASVGDYEQYFGPGTRLTVT.